The 11 T cell receptor beta chains below come from one sample, sequenced in a study of blood T cell repertoires in COVID-19. Here immunoSEQ multiplex PCR was the method, and the copy in TCRdb shows in-frame clones only, minus some. Altogether some 200,000 clones are present, around 82% being singletons, with the ten largest covering roughly 12%. The sequenced sample was peripheral blood. The source is a middle-aged woman with acute or convalescent COVID-19.

The V call is TRBV6-5, the J call TRBJ2-1, with TRBD2 matching over 8 bases. V lost 5 bases, J lost 9 bases, and 6 bases stayed unmatched. Germline CDR1 reads MNHEY; CDR2 reads SVGAGI. The CDR3 has 13 residues. The CDR3 DNA is TGTGCCAGCAGTCACTTAGCGGGATCTGAGCAGTTCTTC. As protein: CASSHLAGSEQFF.

The chain uses TRBV11-3 and TRBJ2-2; perhaps TRBD2 as D (7 bases). The CDR3 extends over 19 amino acids. Germline V gives CDR1 SGHNT, CDR2 YENEEA. Trimming took 5 bases from V and 4 from J, leaving 26 bases between them. The CDR3 spells CASSVRMGWGGQGTGELFF. The CDR3 region has the DNA TGTGCCAGCAGCGTCCGGATGGGATGGGGGGGCCAAGGCACCGGGGAGCTGTTTTTT.

J is TRBJ2-1 and V is TRBV6-1; the match to TRBD2 covers 15 bases. J gave up 15 bases and V 2 bases, and 11 bases lay outside the gene matches. Germline CDR1 and CDR2: MNHNS and SASEGT. The CDR3 is made up of 16 amino acids. This chain's CDR3 is CASSEPGLAGGPTRFF. In nucleotides, the CDR3 is TGTGCCAGCAGTGAACCTGGACTAGCGGGGGGGCCAACTCGGTTCTTC.

CDR3: CASSVEEDFYGYTF. The CDR3, as DNA: TGTGCCAGCAGCGTAGAGGAGGATTTCTATGGCTACACCTTC. The gene calls are TRBV9 and TRBJ1-2; no reliable D call. The CDR3 extends over 14 amino acids. V lost 0 bases, J lost 4 bases, and 10 bases lay in between. The germline V gene has CDR1 SGDLS and CDR2 YYNGEE.

This clone was counted only a few times. The V and J genes are TRBV7-9 and TRBJ2-1, with unresolved D. This CDR3 has 15 amino acids. Germline V CDR1 and CDR2: SEHNR, FQNEAQ (reference sequence). The V end was cut by 8 bases, the J end by 4 bases, with 18 bases between. CDR3 sequence: CASSTTAVGYNEQFF. CDR3 nucleotide sequence: TGTGCCAGCTCCACGACGGCGGTTGGTTACAATGAGCAGTTCTTC.

This rearrangement joins TRBV13 to TRBJ1-1; D remains ambiguous. The CDR3 is 14 amino acids. Germline V lookup: CDR1 PRHDT, CDR2 FYEKMQ (reference sequence). V lost 0 bases and J 3 bases, leaving 8 bases between the germline ends. The CDR3 region is CASSLGSEDTEAFF. CDR3 DNA: TGTGCCAGCAGCTTAGGCAGCGAGGACACTGAAGCTTTCTTT.

The chain carries TRBV7-9 and TRBJ2-3; tentative D call: TRBD2 (6 bases). This CDR3 is built from 18 residues. V lost 5 bases, J lost 1 base, and 22 bases lay in between. Germline loops: CDR1 SEHNR, CDR2 FQNEAQ (reference sequence). CDR3 protein: CASSRALSGGSRTDTQYF. The CDR3 DNA follows: TGTGCCAGCAGCCGGGCCCTAAGTGGGGGGAGCCGCACAGATACGCAGTATTTT.

The chain carries TRBV5-5 and TRBJ2-7; 7 bases line up with TRBD1. Germline CDR1 and CDR2: SGHKS and YYEKEE (reference sequence). The junction had 10 bases not matched to a gene; V was cut back by 1 base and J by 3 bases. The CDR3 spans 16 residues. CDR3 DNA: TGTGCCAGCAGCTTGTTTCCGTCAGGGGGTCACTACGAGCAGTACTTC. It specifies CASSLFPSGGHYEQYF. The variable domain in full, with the rest retrieved from reference TRBV5-5 and TRBJ2-7, is DAGVTQSPTHLIKTRGQQVTLRCSPISGHKSVSWYQQVLGQGPQFIFQYYEKEERGRGNFPDRFSARQFPNYSSELNVNALLLGDSALYLCASSLFPSGGHYEQYFGPGTRLTVT.

CDR3 bases: TGTGCCAGCAGCTCTCTCCGACGGGGGGAGAACTATGGCTACACCTTC. Its translation: CASSSLRRGENYGYTF. V gene TRBV7-9 combines with J gene TRBJ1-2; weak D call: TRBD1 (5 bases). This CDR3 spans 16 amino acids. V lost 4 bases and J 2 bases, leaving 17 bases between the germline ends. Germline-derived CDR1 and CDR2 are SEHNR and FQNEAQ (reference sequence).

This clone was picked up one time. J is TRBJ2-5 and V is TRBV6-5; TRBD2 aligns across 9 bases. Trimming cost V 10 bases and J 4 bases; bases outside gene matches: 10. Germline V gene sequence: CDR1 MNHEY, CDR2 SVGAGI. This CDR3 has 14 amino acids. This CDR3 reads CATVGSGSSETQYF. The CDR3 DNA is TGTGCCACCGTCGGTAGCGGGAGTTCAGAGACCCAGTACTTC.

In this sample, this clone turned up once. The V and J genes are TRBV11-2 and TRBJ2-1; 7 positions agree with TRBD1. The CDR3 has 16 amino acids. J was trimmed by 9 bases and V by 3 bases; bases with no gene match: 14. The germline V gene has CDR1 SGHAT and CDR2 FQNNGV. CDR3 nucleotides: TGTGCCAGCAGCTTGGATGGACTGCTTAACAGGGGTGAGCAGTTCTTC. Translation gives CASSLDGLLNRGEQFF.